These 20 T cell receptor beta chains came from one sample sequenced in a study of cytomegalovirus exposure and HLA in healthy donors. The PCR ran on 60 Vbeta and 13 Jbeta primers. Only in-frame clones appear in the TCRdb table, and some are missing; sequencing was by immunoSEQ multiplex PCR. The table shows around 55,000 clones, with 77% occurring only once. The sample consisted of PBMCs. These TCRs come from a female donor in good health and CMV-seronegative.

The rearrangement links TRBV5-1 to TRBJ2-7, with 11 bases aligning to TRBD1. The V gene end was trimmed by 0 bases and the J gene end by 7 bases; junction bases not matched to a gene: 6. CDR1 is SGHRS, CDR2 YFSETQ, per germline. This CDR3 region has 15 residues. CDR3 sequence: CASSLGGQGVGEQYF. In nucleotides, the CDR3 is TGCGCCAGCAGCTTGGGGGGACAGGGGGTTGGAGAGCAGTACTTC.

This sequence joins TRBV30 and TRBJ2-1; TRBD2 matches 13 bases. CDR1 is GTSNPN and CDR2 is SVGIG in the germline V gene (reference sequence). V dropped 5 bases and J dropped 12; count of bases not matched to a gene: 7. The CDR3 consists of 13 residues. Written as DNA, the CDR3 is TGTGCCTGGGCGGGGACTAGCGGGGTGGTGCAGTTCTTC. Its protein product is CAWAGTSGVVQFF.

The rearrangement links TRBV27 to TRBJ2-3, with D maybe TRBD2 (6 bases). This CDR3 spans 15 amino acids. V was clipped by 4 bases and J by 6 bases, with 17 bases between them. The germline V gene has CDR1 MNHEY and CDR2 SMNVEV (reference sequence). The DNA of the CDR3 is TGTGCCAGCAGTTCGAACTCCGGGACTGTTGATACGCAGTATTTT. Translating gives CASSSNSGTVDTQYF.

This sequence joins TRBV19 and TRBJ2-5, with TRBD1 matching over 7 bases. The V gene end was trimmed by 3 bases and the J gene end by 5 bases; junction bases not matched to a gene: 9. In germline, CDR1 is LNHDA, CDR2 SQIVND (reference sequence). The CDR3 is made up of 15 amino acids. The CDR3 loop is CASSINGQVGETQYF. The CDR3 coding sequence is TGTGCCAGTAGTATCAATGGACAGGTGGGGGAGACCCAGTACTTC.

The chain carries TRBV10-3 and TRBJ2-2; 7 bases are a match to TRBD2. Germline V gene lookup returns CDR1 ENHRY and CDR2 SYGVKD. The V gene end was trimmed by 2 bases and the J gene end by 3 bases; junction bases not matched to a gene: 6. The CDR3 totals 16 residues. CDR3 DNA: TGTGCCATCAGTGAGAATAGTCTAGCGGACACCGGGGAGCTGTTTTTT. Its protein product is CAISENSLADTGELFF.

The rearrangement links TRBV2 to TRBJ1-1, with a weak D call TRBD1 (6 bases). CDR3 length: 13 residues. Germline CDR1 reads SNHLY; CDR2 reads FYNNEI. The ends were cut back, 4 bases at V and 7 bases at J, with 13 bases in the middle. The CDR3 DNA follows: TGTGCCAGCAGTGTTAACAGGGTCTTTGAAGCTTTCTTT. Its protein is CASSVNRVFEAFF.

The chain couples TRBV27 to TRBJ2-5; TRBD2 matches at 9 bases. Trimming cost V 4 bases and J 5 bases; bases outside gene matches: 8. The CDR3 spans 15 residues. Germline values: CDR1 MNHEY, CDR2 SMNVEV (reference sequence). CDR3 loop: CASSWSAGGPETQYF. CDR3 sequence (DNA): TGTGCCAGCAGTTGGAGCGCGGGAGGGCCGGAGACCCAGTACTTC.

The V gene is TRBV2, the J gene TRBJ1-1, with TRBD1 as a possible D gene (5 bases). Germline CDR1 SNHLY, CDR2 FYNNEI. This CDR3 comprises 14 residues. V gave up 6 bases and J gave up 4 bases, with 15 bases separating them. The CDR3 reads CASRPTWGVTEAFF. The CDR3 DNA follows: TGTGCCAGCAGGCCAACGTGGGGGGTCACTGAAGCTTTCTTT.

The J gene is TRBJ2-1, the V gene TRBV7-3; the match to TRBD1 covers 8 bases. V dropped 5 bases and J dropped 4; count of bases not matched to a gene: 4. The CDR3 covers 14 residues. CDR1 and CDR2 from the germline V gene are SGHTA and FQGTGA. CDR3 loop: CASSPDRVYNEQFF. The CDR3 DNA is TGTGCCAGCAGCCCGGACAGGGTATACAATGAGCAGTTCTTC. Drawing the rest from reference TRBV7-3 and TRBJ2-1, the complete variable domain is GAGVSQTPSNKVTEKGKYVELRCDPISGHTALYWYRQSLGQGPEFLIYFQGTGAADDSGLPNDRFFAVRPEGSVSTLKIQRTERGDSAVYLCASSPDRVYNEQFFGPGTRLTVL.

The rearrangement uses TRBV29-1 and TRBJ1-5; D gene ambiguous. This CDR3 comprises 13 residues. CDR1 SQVTM and CDR2 ANQGSEA come from the germline V gene. The V end was cut by 1 base, the J end by 7 bases, with 11 bases between. Written as DNA, the CDR3 is TGCAGCGTTGAAGTGCGGGAGGGCCAGCCCCAGCATTTT. Translated, it gives CSVEVREGQPQHF.

This clone has a handful of counts. The gene calls are TRBV28 and TRBJ2-1; a weak D match, TRBD1 (8 bases). Trimming cost V 5 bases and J 7 bases, with 18 bases left between them. The CDR3 loop spans 15 amino acids. The germline CDR1 and CDR2 sequences are MDHEN and SYDVKM. CDR3 in amino acids: CASSPREQGGNEQFF. For the CDR3, the DNA is TGTGCCAGCAGTCCTCGGGAACAGGGGGGGAATGAGCAGTTCTTC.

This rearrangement joins TRBV5-1 to TRBJ2-7; possible D gene TRBD1, 6 bases. In germline, CDR1 is SGHRS, CDR2 YFSETQ. Between the trimmed V and J ends, which lost 5 bases and 2 bases, there was a span of 8 bases. The CDR3 contains 12 residues. Here the CDR3 DNA reads TGCGCCAGCAGTTCAGGGGCCTACGAGCAGTACTTC. Encoded protein: CASSSGAYEQYF.

This chain connects TRBV27 to TRBJ2-7; D might be TRBD1 (5 bases). Deletions cut 2 bases from V and 2 bases from J, with 10 bases between. This CDR3 is built from 14 residues. The V gene's germline CDR1 is MNHEY and CDR2 SMNVEV (reference sequence). CDR3 DNA sequence: TGTGCCAGCAGTTTAAGGGGTCCCACCTACGAGCAGTACTTC. It is translated as CASSLRGPTYEQYF.

V usage is TRBV7-9 and J usage is TRBJ1-2; TRBD1 agrees at 9 bases. Germline V gene data show CDR1 as SEHNR and CDR2 as FQNEAQ (reference sequence). The CDR3 length is 14 residues. Trimming at V came to 6 bases and at J to 8 bases, leaving 10 bases not matched to a gene. CDR3 residues: CASSPTGTGSGYTF. In DNA, the CDR3 is TGTGCCAGCAGTCCTACCGGGACAGGGAGCGGCTACACCTTC.

The chain has TRBV5-6 and TRBJ1-3; D gene ambiguous. V gave up 4 bases and J gave up 0 bases, with 5 bases separating them. The CDR3 is made up of 13 amino acids. CDR1 is SGHDT, CDR2 YYEEEE, per germline. CDR3 DNA sequence: TGTGCCAGCAGCCCCGTCTCTGGAAACACCATATATTTT. This gives the protein CASSPVSGNTIYF.

The chain links TRBV5-4 to TRBJ2-5; 8 bases align to TRBD2. The V and J ends lost 3 bases and 4 bases, in that order; junction bases with no gene match: 11. The CDR3 spans 16 residues. The germline CDR1 and CDR2 sequences are SGHNT and YYREEE (reference sequence). CDR3 DNA sequence: TGTGCCAGCAGCTCCGGGGGGGGAGGGGCTCCAGAGACCCAGTACTTC. This translates into CASSSGGGGAPETQYF.

The chain links TRBV7-2 to TRBJ2-2; TRBD2 aligns across 7 bases. CDR1 SGHTA and CDR2 FQGNSA come from the germline V gene. This CDR3 region has 15 residues. V lost 5 bases, J lost 6 bases, and 9 bases stayed unmatched. CDR3 sequence (DNA): TGTGCCAGCAGCCCGACTAGGGAGGGCGCCGGGGAGCTGTTTTTT. As protein: CASSPTREGAGELFF.

The chain is built from TRBV5-5 and TRBJ1-1, with D perhaps TRBD1 (5 bases). Germline V lookup: CDR1 SGHKS, CDR2 YYEKEE (reference sequence). The V gene lost 3 bases and the J gene lost 11 bases, with 14 bases spanning the gap. This CDR3 spans 12 amino acids. The CDR3 sequence: CASSWEGAEAFF. CDR3 nucleotide sequence: TGTGCCAGCAGCTGGGAAGGGGCAGAGGCTTTCTTT.

This clone has only a few counts. The chain carries TRBV2 and TRBJ1-2; D is uncertain. There are 14 residues in the CDR3. The germline V gene has CDR1 SNHLY and CDR2 FYNNEI. V was cut by 2 bases and J by 2 bases, with 9 bases left in between. The chain's CDR3 is CASSEMLQNYGYTF. CDR3 sequence (DNA): TGTGCCAGCAGTGAAATGCTACAGAACTATGGCTACACCTTC.

This clone was detected only a few times. V and J are TRBV11-3 and TRBJ2-1; tentative D call: TRBD2 (6 bases). The V gene lost 11 bases and the J gene lost 9 bases, with 23 bases spanning the gap. CDR1 SGHNT and CDR2 YENEEA come from the germline V gene. This CDR3 contains 14 residues. The CDR3: CAGDLARVRCEQFF. The CDR3, as DNA: TGTGCCGGAGACCTAGCGAGGGTTCGTTGTGAGCAGTTCTTC.